This T cell receptor beta chain comes out of a study of blood T cell repertoires in COVID-19. Study in general: COVID-19 samples from acute and convalescent phases originated in the United States, Italy and Spain.

Original analysis: The assay estimated nucleated cells by amplifying reference gene primers. The method was immunoSEQ multiplex PCR; TCRdb's version includes in-frame clones alone and lacks a portion of them. V and J calls and clone size follow that table, whereas D and trimming were derived from the DNA. The sample records over 35,000 clones, roughly 80% being singletons. The ends were cut back, 6 bases at V and 1 base at J, with 7 bases in the middle. Germline assignment: CDR1 MNHNY and CDR2 SVGAGI (reference sequence). This CDR3 is built from 14 residues. Sequencing was performed on peripheral blood. The clonotype was recovered from a man aged 55-75 years with active COVID-19. The rearrangement joins TRBV6-6 to TRBJ2-6, with a weak D call TRBD2 (5 bases). CDR3 region: CASRGRSGANVLTF. CDR3 nucleotide sequence: TGTGCCAGCAGGGGGAGATCTGGGGCCAACGTCCTGACTTTC.